A selection of T cell receptor beta chains follows, all from one sample in a study of sequential checkpoint blockade in melanoma. Using immunoSEQ multiplex PCR, the repertoire was profiled, and TCRdb retains in-frame clones only, with some absent. The sample lists approximately 20,000 clones, around 75% occurring once. Sample: CD8+ T cells sorted from blood (inferred from file names), taken from a patient given nivolumab and ipilimumab in sequence. The receptors were sampled from a human donor with melanoma. Each CDR3 is given without its conserved first and last residue. Not all rows give a size; the values are once, few, many and, for expanded clones, a class.

j_call clone_size v_call cdr3_aa
TRBJ1-2 . TRBV19 ASSIEGQIYGYT
TRBJ1-3 . TRBV15 ATSTDRDPGNTIY
TRBJ2-7 . TRBV7-6 ASSSRSGSYEQY
TRBJ2-1 . TRBV6-5 ASRAGQGALNEQF
TRBJ2-1 few TRBV5-8 ASWPGQGHNEQF
TRBJ2-1 . TRBV27 ASSLGQGPYNEQF
TRBJ2-2 few TRBV7-9 ASSGTGLSQPPNTGELF
TRBJ2-7 . TRBV30 AWGDISYEQY
TRBJ2-3 . TRBV5-6 ASSFGGGGGTQY
TRBJ2-1 . TRBV9 ASSLADNEQF
TRBJ1-2 . TRBV6-5 ASSWGPYRNGYT
TRBJ2-1 once TRBV6-1 ASSELTVALWNEQF
TRBJ1-5 . TRBV7-2 ASSLGIRGLNQPQH
TRBJ2-2 . TRBV4-2 ASSQGLAGGGDTGELF
TRBJ2-7 . TRBV13 ASSLGGIYEQY
TRBJ1-5 . TRBV5-6 ASSDGTGARPQH
TRBJ2-1 . TRBV9 ASSVDGVVDEQF
TRBJ2-7 . TRBV28 ASSLSRVTSGQDSSYEQY
TRBJ2-5 . TRBV13 ASSPPSVDRDQETQY
TRBJ2-5 . TRBV28 ASSASGSTQY
TRBJ2-3 . TRBV28 ASSLAAGLTDTQY
TRBJ2-7 few TRBV7-1 ASSPTGELYEQY
TRBJ1-5 . TRBV28 ASSTNGQYSNQPQH
TRBJ1-1 . TRBV7-6 ASSPWTGGKNTEAF
TRBJ2-1 . TRBV4-1 ASSQDWAGVINEQF
TRBJ2-1 . TRBV4-1 ASSQEKLPGTSGKTGNEQF
TRBJ2-5 . TRBV28 ASSLGAGTEETQY
TRBJ2-1 . TRBV7-6 ASSLGTGALYEQF
TRBJ1-5 . TRBV5-6 ASSLGGDRRGSNQPQH
TRBJ2-7 few TRBV9 ASSVEDREVDEQY
TRBJ2-4 few TRBV5-1 ASSLAGTQNIQY
TRBJ2-7 few TRBV2 ASTREGERQATLSYEQY
TRBJ2-5 . TRBV7-9 ASSPTTGGAETQY
TRBJ2-3 . TRBV19 ASSILAGGPVPTDTQY